This T cell receptor beta chain was sequenced during a study of blood T cell repertoires in COVID-19 (dated by TCRdb to between 2020 and 2021). A note on the overall study: Samples covering the acute and convalescent phases of COVID-19 were provided by collaborators in the United States, Italy and Spain. The prospective study material was composed of cDNA or gDNA derived from T cells, B-cell-depleted T cells, or PBMCs. Nearly every sample came with metadata listing a de-identified subject ID, COVID-19 status, age in years and sex. The repertoires were released in a freely available public database meant as a resource for research on the immune response to SARS-CoV-2. HLA class I and class II types, where available, came from metadata supplied by the sample provider rather than from assay-based typing. The dataset comprised deeply sampled blood TCRbeta repertoires from subjects exposed to, actively infected with, or recovered from COVID-19. Samples were obtained from the ongoing ImmuneRACE study (first 160 participants) and from over 1,000 subjects provided by 6 global collaborators. The paper as a whole reports these results and caveats: The amount of clinical and demographic metadata varied by source and participant and was provided uncurated.

Whole blood was collected in K2EDTA tubes by collaborating institutions according to the institutions' own protocols. For TCRbeta analysis, collaborator samples were shipped as frozen whole blood, as isolated PBMCs, or as DNA extracted from either sample type. Worth noting for this clone: What antigen it recognizes has not been identified. There are no base qualities to consult, and no much larger clone falls within one base.

Taken from cysteine to phenylalanine, the CDR3 has 14 residues. Solely the CDR3 DNA is kept, with 42 bases framed from the first base. The germline V gene provides CDR1 MGHDK and CDR2 SYGVNS. The V and J ends are trimmed by 4 bases and 3 bases, leaving 11 bases between them. TCRbeta CDR3 regions were amplified from genomic DNA by means of the immunoSEQ Assay, a bias-controlled multiplex PCR. As for the original processing: The number of nucleated cells in each sample was estimated from the amplification of reference gene primers within the assay. Sequence reads were collapsed and filtered to measure the absolute abundance of every unique TCRbeta CDR3 rearrangement. For each sample, productive Simpson clonality was calculated by taking the square root of Simpson's diversity index across productive rearrangements. In TCRdb, the immuneACCESS table is reduced to in-frame sequences with V and J assigned. These tables do not hold every clone; where another copy was compared, an unresolved V gene accounts for under half, and the others remain unexplained. V and J calls and clone size follow that table, whereas D and trimming were derived from the DNA. A total of about 55,000 clones appear in this sample, about nine tenths of them only once. The ten most abundant clones make up around 14% of the sample.

Source material: peripheral blood. The receptor was isolated from a human donor with active COVID-19. The donor label of this sample is uncertain. Here the chain combines TRBV25-1 and TRBJ2-3; matching of 5 bases hints at TRBD2 as the D gene. The CDR3 has the sequence CASSVWGDTDTQYF. The bases read TGTGCCAGCAGTGTGTGGGGAGATACAGATACGCAGTATTTT.